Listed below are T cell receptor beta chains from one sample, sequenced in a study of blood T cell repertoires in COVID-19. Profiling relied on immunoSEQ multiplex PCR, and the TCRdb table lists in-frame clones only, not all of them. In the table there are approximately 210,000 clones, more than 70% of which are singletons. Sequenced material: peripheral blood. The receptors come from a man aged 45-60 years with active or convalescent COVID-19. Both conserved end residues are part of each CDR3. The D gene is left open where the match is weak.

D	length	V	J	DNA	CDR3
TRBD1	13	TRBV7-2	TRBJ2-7	TGTGCCAGCAGCTCCCTGCCAGGGGGAGAGCAGTACTTC	CASSSLPGGEQYF
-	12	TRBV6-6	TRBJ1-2	TGTGCCAGCAGTTACCGGAACTATGGCTACACCTTC	CASSYRNYGYTF
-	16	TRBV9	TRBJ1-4	TGTGCCAGCAGCCTAAGAACCGGGGGCGGGGGTGAAAAACTGTTTTTT	CASSLRTGGGGEKLFF
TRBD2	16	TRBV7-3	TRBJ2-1	TGTGCCAGCGGAAAGCCTCTAGCGGGAGGAATCGATGAGCAGTTCTTC	CASGKPLAGGIDEQFF
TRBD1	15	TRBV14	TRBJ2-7	TGTGCCAGCAGCCAAGTTTCAGGGGGCGGCTACGAGCAGTACTTC	CASSQVSGGGYEQYF
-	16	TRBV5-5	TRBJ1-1	TGTGCCAGCAGCGCCAGCCTACAGGTGGGGAACACTGAAGCTTTCTTT	CASSASLQVGNTEAFF
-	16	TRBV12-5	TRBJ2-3	TGTGCTAGTGGTTTGGTACACAGGATTAGCACAGATACGCAGTATTTT	CASGLVHRISTDTQYF
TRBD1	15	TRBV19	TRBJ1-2	TGTGCCAGTAGTATAGACACAGGGGGCAATTATGGCTACACCTTC	CASSIDTGGNYGYTF
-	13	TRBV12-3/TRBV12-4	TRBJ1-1	TGTGCCAGCACCGGGAGGATGAACACTGAAGCTTTCTTT	CASTGRMNTEAFF
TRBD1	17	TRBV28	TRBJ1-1	TGTGCCAGCAGTGTCATTAAACAGGGGGCGATTGGCACTGAAGCTTTCTTT	CASSVIKQGAIGTEAFF
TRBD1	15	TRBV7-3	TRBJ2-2	TGTGCCAGCAGAGGAGGTCAGGGACAGGCCGGGGAGCTGTTTTTT	CASRGGQGQAGELFF
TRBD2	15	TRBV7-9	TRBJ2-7	TGTGCCAGCAGCCAAGCAGGCGGGAGCTCCTACGAGCAGTACTTC	CASSQAGGSSYEQYF
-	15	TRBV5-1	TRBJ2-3	TGCGCCAGCAGTGGGGGGTCAACAAGCACAGATACGCAGTATTTT	CASSGGSTSTDTQYF
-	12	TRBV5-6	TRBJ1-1	TGTGCCAGCAGCTTCCAGGTTACTGAAGCTTTCTTT	CASSFQVTEAFF
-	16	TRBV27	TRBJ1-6	TGTGCCAGCAGTTTATCCCTCGGGGGGCAAAATTCACCCCTCCACTTT	CASSLSLGGQNSPLHF
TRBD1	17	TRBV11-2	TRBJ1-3	TGTGCCAGCAGCTCTCCCCGGACGGGACAGACTGGAAACACCATATATTTT	CASSSPRTGQTGNTIYF
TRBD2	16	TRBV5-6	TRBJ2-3	TGTGCCAGCAGTAATTTGCGGGGGGACCCCACAGATACGCAGTATTTT	CASSNLRGDPTDTQYF
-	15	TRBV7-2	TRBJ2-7	TGTGCCAGCAGCTTAGCCGCGACAGCTAATTACGAGCAGTACTTC	CASSLAATANYEQYF
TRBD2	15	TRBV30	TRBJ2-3	TGTGCCTGGACCCTCGGTAGCGGGAGGGGAGATACGCAGTATTTT	CAWTLGSGRGDTQYF
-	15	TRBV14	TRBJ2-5	TGTGCCAGCTCCCGAGGGCCCTCACACCCGGGGACCCAGTACTTC	CASSRGPSHPGTQYF
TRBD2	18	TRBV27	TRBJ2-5	TGTGCCAGCAGTCCGAACTCGGGACTAGCGGGGTTGCAAGAGACCCAGTACTTC	CASSPNSGLAGLQETQYF
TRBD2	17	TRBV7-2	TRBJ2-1	TGTGCCAGCAGCTTAGCGCTGGCGGGGGGCCCGTACAATGAGCAGTTCTTC	CASSLALAGGPYNEQFF
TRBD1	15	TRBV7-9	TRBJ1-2	TGTGCCAGCAGCACACGCCGACAGGGGATACATGGCTACACCTTC	CASSTRRQGIHGYTF
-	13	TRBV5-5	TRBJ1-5	TGTGCCAGCAGCCCCGCGAACAATCAGCCCCAGCATTTT	CASSPANNQPQHF
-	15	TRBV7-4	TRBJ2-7	TGTGCCAGCAGCTTAGCGGGGGACACCTCCTACGAGCAGTACTTC	CASSLAGDTSYEQYF
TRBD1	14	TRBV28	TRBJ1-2	TGTGCCAGCAGTTTAGGCCAGGGGGCCGGGGGCTACACCTTC	CASSLGQGAGGYTF